These T cell receptor beta chains were read from a single sample in a study of cytomegalovirus exposure and HLA in healthy donors. Repertoires were generated with immunoSEQ multiplex PCR, while TCRdb's copy carries only in-frame clones and drops some. The data hold some 200,000 clones, with over 70% observed a single time. Sequencing used PBMCs. These TCRs come from a man aged 45-65 years in good health and CMV-seronegative. CDR3s include the opening cysteine and the closing phenylalanine or tryptophan. The D gene is left open where the match is weak. Size is omitted from some rows. Given values are once, few, many or a class for expanded clones.

d_call: TRBD1
v_call: TRBV19
clone_size: .
j_call: TRBJ2-7
cdr3_nt: TGTGCCAGTAGTGCCGGGACAGGGGTGAGTTACGAGCAGTACTTC
cdr3_aa: CASSAGTGVSYEQYF

d_call: TRBD1
v_call: TRBV19
clone_size: .
j_call: TRBJ1-2
cdr3_nt: TGTGCCAGTAGCGATACCGGGACAGGGTATGGCTACACCTTC
cdr3_aa: CASSDTGTGYGYTF

d_call: .
v_call: TRBV5-5
clone_size: .
j_call: TRBJ1-1
cdr3_nt: TGTGCCAGCAGCTATGACAACATGAACACTGAAGCTTTCTTT
cdr3_aa: CASSYDNMNTEAFF

d_call: TRBD1
v_call: TRBV7-9
clone_size: .
j_call: TRBJ2-2
cdr3_nt: TGTGCCAGCAGCCCCCGGGACAGGGAATACTGGGAGCTGTTTTTT
cdr3_aa: CASSPRDREYWELFF

d_call: TRBD1
v_call: TRBV6-5
clone_size: .
j_call: TRBJ2-3
cdr3_nt: TGTGCCAGCAGTTGCGGGACAGGGGGTTACACAGATACGCAGTATTTT
cdr3_aa: CASSCGTGGYTDTQYF

d_call: TRBD2
v_call: TRBV7-2
clone_size: .
j_call: TRBJ2-3
cdr3_nt: TGTGCCAGCAGCTTAAGGCTAGCGGGGAACACAGATACGCAGTATTTT
cdr3_aa: CASSLRLAGNTDTQYF

d_call: TRBD2
v_call: TRBV27
clone_size: .
j_call: TRBJ2-3
cdr3_nt: TGTGCCAGCAGACTACTAGCGGGGGGGCCAGATACGCAGTATTTT
cdr3_aa: CASRLLAGGPDTQYF

d_call: .
v_call: TRBV11-2
clone_size: .
j_call: TRBJ1-3
cdr3_nt: TGTGCCAGCAGCTTAGACAGAACAGGGTTTGGAAACACCATATATTTT
cdr3_aa: CASSLDRTGFGNTIYF

d_call: .
v_call: TRBV5-8
clone_size: .
j_call: TRBJ2-3
cdr3_nt: TGTGCCAGCAACGGCGGGGATTTCGATACGCAGTATTTT
cdr3_aa: CASNGGDFDTQYF

d_call: .
v_call: TRBV5-1
clone_size: .
j_call: TRBJ2-1
cdr3_nt: TGCGCCAGCAGCTTGGATTCGCGCTCCTACAATGAGCAGTTCTTC
cdr3_aa: CASSLDSRSYNEQFF

d_call: TRBD1
v_call: TRBV7-8
clone_size: .
j_call: TRBJ2-7
cdr3_nt: TGTGCCAGCAGCGCCTGGACAGGGGCCCTCTACGAGCAGTACTTC
cdr3_aa: CASSAWTGALYEQYF

d_call: .
v_call: TRBV21-1
clone_size: once
j_call: TRBJ2-7
cdr3_nt: TGTGCCAGCAGCTCTCGACTAGCGGGGATTTACGAGCAGTACTTC
cdr3_aa: CASSSRLAGIYEQYF

d_call: TRBD1
v_call: TRBV15
clone_size: .
j_call: TRBJ1-3
cdr3_nt: TGTGCCACCGAACCGGGACAGGGGATTGGAAACACCATATATTTT
cdr3_aa: CATEPGQGIGNTIYF

d_call: .
v_call: TRBV25-1
clone_size: .
j_call: TRBJ2-3
cdr3_nt: TGTGCCAGCAGATCCGACTCTAGCACAGATACGCAGTATTTT
cdr3_aa: CASRSDSSTDTQYF

d_call: .
v_call: TRBV7-7
clone_size: once
j_call: TRBJ2-2
cdr3_nt: TGTGCTAGCAGCTTGCAGGGGAACACCGGCGAGCTGTTTTTT
cdr3_aa: CASSLQGNTGELFF

d_call: .
v_call: TRBV7-8
clone_size: once
j_call: TRBJ1-4
cdr3_nt: TGTGCCAGCAGCGACCGGAGGGACGGCCCCTTGGCGGAAAAACTGTTTTTT
cdr3_aa: CASSDRRDGPLAEKLFF

d_call: .
v_call: TRBV6-5
clone_size: .
j_call: TRBJ1-1
cdr3_nt: TGTGCCAGCAGATCCCCTGCGGGAGCTGAAGCTTTCTTT
cdr3_aa: CASRSPAGAEAFF

d_call: .
v_call: TRBV19
clone_size: .
j_call: TRBJ2-1
cdr3_nt: TGTGCCAGTCGTACCGGGACATGGGGGTACAATGAGCAGTTCTTC
cdr3_aa: CASRTGTWGYNEQFF

d_call: .
v_call: TRBV7-9
clone_size: .
j_call: TRBJ2-7
cdr3_nt: TGTGCCAGCAGTAGGGACTGGTACGAGCAGTACTTC
cdr3_aa: CASSRDWYEQYF

d_call: TRBD1
v_call: TRBV30
clone_size: once
j_call: TRBJ2-7
cdr3_nt: TGTGCCTGGAGTGTTGACGGGACAGTATCCTACGAGCAGTACTTC
cdr3_aa: CAWSVDGTVSYEQYF

d_call: .
v_call: TRBV27
clone_size: .
j_call: TRBJ1-5
cdr3_nt: TGTGCCAGCAGTATACAGGCTAGCAATCAGCCCCAGCATTTT
cdr3_aa: CASSIQASNQPQHF

d_call: TRBD1
v_call: TRBV7-8
clone_size: .
j_call: TRBJ2-7
cdr3_nt: TGTGCCAGCAGCACAGACAGGGATCGCGAGCAGTACTTC
cdr3_aa: CASSTDRDREQYF

d_call: .
v_call: TRBV5-5
clone_size: few
j_call: TRBJ2-7
cdr3_nt: TGTGCCAGCAGCAGAAGACAGGCCTACGAGCAGTACTTC
cdr3_aa: CASSRRQAYEQYF

d_call: .
v_call: TRBV5-6
clone_size: .
j_call: TRBJ2-6
cdr3_nt: TGTGCCAGCAGCTTGATGAGTGTTGGGGCCAACGTCCTGACTTTC
cdr3_aa: CASSLMSVGANVLTF

d_call: .
v_call: TRBV9
clone_size: .
j_call: TRBJ2-7
cdr3_nt: TGTGCCAGCAGCGGGACGGGATACGAGCAGTACTTC
cdr3_aa: CASSGTGYEQYF

d_call: .
v_call: TRBV19
clone_size: .
j_call: TRBJ1-6
cdr3_nt: TGTGCCAGTAGTATAGAGAGAGGGCCAAATTCACCCCTCCACTTT
cdr3_aa: CASSIERGPNSPLHF

d_call: .
v_call: TRBV7-8
clone_size: few
j_call: TRBJ2-6
cdr3_nt: TGTGCCAGCACAAGGCAGTTGACTGGATCTGGGGCCAACGTCCTGACTTTC
cdr3_aa: CASTRQLTGSGANVLTF

d_call: .
v_call: TRBV7-9
clone_size: once
j_call: TRBJ2-7
cdr3_nt: TGTGCCAGCAGCCGAGGGACCTACGAGCAGTACTTC
cdr3_aa: CASSRGTYEQYF

d_call: .
v_call: TRBV5-1
clone_size: once
j_call: TRBJ2-1
cdr3_nt: TGCGCCAGCAGCTTGAGTGGTAGTTCCTACAATGAGCAGTTCTTC
cdr3_aa: CASSLSGSSYNEQFF

d_call: TRBD2
v_call: TRBV5-1
clone_size: .
j_call: TRBJ2-5
cdr3_nt: TGCGCCAGCACCTGGGCCCCTAGCGGCCAAGAGACCCAGTACTTC
cdr3_aa: CASTWAPSGQETQYF

d_call: .
v_call: TRBV4-3
clone_size: .
j_call: TRBJ1-4
cdr3_nt: TGCGCCAGCAGCCAGAACTTTCTGGGGGCTCGGGAAAAACTGTTTTTT
cdr3_aa: CASSQNFLGAREKLFF

d_call: TRBD1
v_call: TRBV19
clone_size: .
j_call: TRBJ2-3
cdr3_nt: TGTGCCAGTCGGGGCAGGGGGACAGATACGCAGTATTTT
cdr3_aa: CASRGRGTDTQYF

d_call: TRBD1
v_call: TRBV7-9
clone_size: .
j_call: TRBJ2-5
cdr3_nt: TGTGCCAGCAGCTTAGTACGGACAGGGGGTGGGGAGACCCAGTACTTC
cdr3_aa: CASSLVRTGGGETQYF

d_call: TRBD1
v_call: TRBV10-1
clone_size: .
j_call: TRBJ2-2
cdr3_nt: TGCGCCAGCAGGATGGACAGGGGGACCGGGGAGCTGTTTTTT
cdr3_aa: CASRMDRGTGELFF

d_call: .
v_call: TRBV15
clone_size: .
j_call: TRBJ1-4
cdr3_nt: TGTGCCACCAGCAGCCGGGATATAGGGGAAAAACTGTTTTTT
cdr3_aa: CATSSRDIGEKLFF

d_call: .
v_call: TRBV5-4
clone_size: few
j_call: TRBJ2-7
cdr3_nt: TGTGCCAGCAGCCCGCCGGGGGTCCAGAGGGACGAGCAGTACTTC
cdr3_aa: CASSPPGVQRDEQYF

d_call: .
v_call: TRBV29-1
clone_size: .
j_call: TRBJ1-5
cdr3_nt: TGCAGCGTTCAGGACTTTAGCAATCAGCCCCAGCATTTT
cdr3_aa: CSVQDFSNQPQHF

d_call: .
v_call: TRBV7-3
clone_size: .
j_call: TRBJ1-2
cdr3_nt: TGTGCCAGCAGCTCGACAGGAGCCTATGGCTACACCTTC
cdr3_aa: CASSSTGAYGYTF